This record covers a single T cell receptor beta chain. The data were obtained in a study of blood T cell repertoires in COVID-19. Study-level information: The United States, Italy and Spain were the sources of the acute and convalescent COVID-19 samples.

The CDR3 loop spans 15 amino acids. Trimming left V 1 base short and J 0 bases short, with 7 bases between. Germline loops: CDR1 LNHNV, CDR2 YYDKDF (reference sequence). Using immunoSEQ multiplex PCR, the repertoire was profiled, and TCRdb retains in-frame clones only, with some absent. The sample gives a few hundred thousand clones, approximately 86% of which show up once; roughly 4.5% is in the top ten. Study members were between about 18 and 100 years old and lived in approximately 25 US regions. Donors were grouped by their self-reported clinical history. Exposed participants came across a COVID-19 case within 2 weeks before study entry.

The V and J genes are TRBV15 and TRBJ1-3, with no clear D. The sequencing sample was made of PBMCs or T cells enriched from blood (not recorded which). The clonotype comes from a woman aged 25 to 39 who had been exposed to COVID-19. CDR3 nucleotides: TGTGCCACCAGCAGAGGTGGTAGCTCTGGAAACACCATATATTTT. Protein product: CATSRGGSSGNTIYF.